What follows are 16 T cell receptor beta chains derived from one specimen sequenced in a study of T cell responses to AZD1222 COVID-19 vaccine (dated by TCRdb to about 2021). The sample's time point label, in plain terms: baseline before first vaccination. The library was produced with the immunoSEQ multiplex PCR assay. TCRdb re-hosts the immuneACCESS table, in-frame sequences only. Its copies lack some clones; in the studies checked, an unresolved V gene accounts for under half of them, and the cause for the rest is not known. This sample lists 95,000 to 150,000 clones; over 75% were detected once. The leading ten clones occupy around 6.1% of the sample. Material: peripheral blood, obtained on day 0 of AZD1222 vaccination. The receptors shown here come from an adult in good health.

Notes on this clone: Sequence at one end of the junction differs from germline and may be a read error. This sample also contains other DNA sequences that code for the same CDR3. This chain joins TRBV11-3 and TRBJ2-7, with 8 nucleotides matching TRBD1. The CDR3 loop spans 15 amino acids. In germline, CDR1 is SGHNT, CDR2 YENEEA. CDR3 amino acids: CASSSRQGPSYEQYF. The CDR3 coding sequence is TGTGCCAGCAGCTCAAGACAGGGGCCCTCCTACGAGCAATACTTC.

The chain is built from TRBV5-4 and TRBJ2-5; the match to TRBD2 covers 7 bases. This CDR3 is built from 15 residues. Germline lookup yields CDR1 SGHNT and CDR2 YYREEE (reference sequence). Losses at the gene ends were 0 bases for V and 1 base for J; bases not matched to a gene: 3. DNA of the CDR3: TGTGCCAGCAGCTTGGGGGGAGGGGTCCAAGAGACCCAGTACTTC. Translating gives CASSLGGGVQETQYF.

The V gene is TRBV5-1, the J gene TRBJ1-3; no reliable D call. V gave up 3 bases and J gave up 0 bases, with 10 bases separating them. This CDR3 spans 15 amino acids. Germline values: CDR1 SGHRS, CDR2 YFSETQ. DNA of the CDR3: TGCGCCAGCAGCTCGTCCCCCAACTCTGGAAACACCATATATTTT. Encoded protein: CASSSSPNSGNTIYF.

The sample holds a few counts of this clone. V gene TRBV7-3 combines with J gene TRBJ1-1; TRBD1 might be the D (6 bases). The ends were cut back, 5 bases at V and 8 bases at J, with 15 bases in the middle. The CDR3 sequence is 13 residues long. Per germline, CDR1 SGHTA and CDR2 FQGTGA. CDR3 region: CASSPQGRREAFF. In nucleotides, the CDR3 is TGTGCCAGCAGCCCACAGGGACGGCGGGAAGCTTTCTTT. The whole variable domain, filled in from reference TRBV7-3 and TRBJ1-1, reads GAGVSQTPSNKVTEKGKYVELRCDPISGHTALYWYRQSLGQGPEFLIYFQGTGAADDSGLPNDRFFAVRPEGSVSTLKIQRTERGDSAVYLCASSPQGRREAFFGQGTRLTVV.

The rearrangement links TRBV7-2 to TRBJ1-2; D is unclear. Trimming took off 1 base at V and 2 bases at J, with 11 bases between the two ends. This CDR3 region has 15 residues. Germline assignment: CDR1 SGHTA and CDR2 FQGNSA. This chain's CDR3 is CASSLDPGQNYGYTF. In nucleotides, the CDR3 is TGTGCCAGCAGCTTAGATCCCGGGCAGAACTATGGCTACACCTTC.

The chain carries TRBV28 and TRBJ1-6; D is possibly TRBD1 (6 bases). Germline V gene sequence: CDR1 MDHEN, CDR2 SYDVKM. The V gene lost 3 bases and the J gene lost 8 bases, with 11 bases spanning the gap. The CDR3 has 14 residues. The CDR3, as DNA: TGTGCCAGCAGTTTGGGGGGGCGCCATTCACCCCTCCACTTT. Translation: CASSLGGRHSPLHF. Together with reference TRBV28 and TRBJ1-6, the CDR3 gives the full variable domain: DVKVTQSSRYLVKRTGEKVFLECVQDMDHENMFWYRQDPGLGLRLIYFSYDVKMKEKGDIPEGYSVSREKKERFSLILESASTNQTSMYLCASSLGGRHSPLHFGNGTRLTVT.

A few counts support this clone. The chain has TRBV7-2 and TRBJ1-2, with 8 bases matching TRBD1. CDR3 size: 17 residues. Germline V gene data show CDR1 as SGHTA and CDR2 as FQGNSA. Trimming removed 5 bases from V and 7 bases from J; junction bases left unmatched: 18. The CDR3 bases are TGTGCCAGCAGCCCAAGCGGGACAGGTTGGGGAGCTGGTGGCTACACCTTC. It is translated as CASSPSGTGWGAGGYTF. Based on the CDR3 plus reference TRBV7-2 and TRBJ1-2, the full variable domain is GAGVSQSPSNKVTEKGKDVELRCDPISGHTALYWYRQSLGQGLEFLIYFQGNSAPDKSGLPSDRFSAERTGGSVSTLTIQRTQQEDSAVYLCASSPSGTGWGAGGYTFGSGTRLTVV.

The chain has TRBV28 and TRBJ2-7, with 7 bases aligning to TRBD1. The V gene end was trimmed by 5 bases and the J gene end by 4 bases; junction bases not matched to a gene: 5. The CDR3 has 13 residues. In germline, CDR1 is MDHEN, CDR2 SYDVKM. CDR3 sequence reads: CASSLTQGYEQYF. CDR3 sequence (DNA): TGTGCCAGCAGTCTCACACAGGGGTACGAGCAGTACTTC.

The chain is built from TRBV7-7 and TRBJ1-1, with D unresolved. With 1 base removed from V and 5 bases from J, the gap between germline ends came to 8 bases. The germline gives CDR1 SSHAT, CDR2 FNYEAQ (reference sequence). The CDR3 has 13 amino acids. Here the CDR3 DNA reads TGTGCCAGCAGCTTAGACGCGGGGACTGAAGCTTTCTTT. This codes for CASSLDAGTEAFF.

The genes are TRBV19 and TRBJ2-3, with 7 bases identical to TRBD2. CDR1 and CDR2 from the germline V gene are LNHDA and SQIVND (reference sequence). There are 15 residues in the CDR3. V was pared by 5 bases and J by 2 bases, with 7 bases of the junction left unmatched. In DNA, the CDR3 is TGTGCCAGTAGTGATCCGGGAGGTTCCACAGATACGCAGTATTTT. Protein sequence: CASSDPGGSTDTQYF. Full variable domain (remainder filled in from reference TRBV19 and TRBJ2-3): DGGITQSPKYLFRKEGQNVTLSCEQNLNHDAMYWYRQDPGQGLRLIYYSQIVNDFQKGDIAEGYSVSREKKESFPLTVTSAQKNPTAFYLCASSDPGGSTDTQYFGPGTRLTVL.

The chain couples TRBV28 to TRBJ1-2; D gene unclear. The CDR3 has 15 amino acids. V gave up 4 bases and J gave up 0 bases, with 12 bases separating them. The germline V gene encodes CDR1 MDHEN and CDR2 SYDVKM. The CDR3 reads CASSSPAETNYGYTF. In DNA, the CDR3 is TGTGCCAGCAGTTCCCCTGCTGAAACTAACTATGGCTACACCTTC.

The chain couples TRBV9 to TRBJ2-7; 8 bases fit TRBD1. The CDR3 totals 15 residues. V lost 3 bases to trimming and J lost 2 bases; unmatched junction nucleotides: 7. The germline V gene encodes CDR1 SGDLS and CDR2 YYNGEE. The CDR3 bases are TGTGCCAGCAGCGCAGACGGACAGGGTCCCTACGAGCAGTACTTC. Its protein is CASSADGQGPYEQYF.

This chain joins TRBV5-4 and TRBJ2-7, with 8 bases that match TRBD1. This CDR3 region has 14 residues. After removal of 0 bases from V and 7 bases from J, the junction contained 6 bases not matched to a gene. Per the germline V gene, CDR1 is SGHNT and CDR2 is YYREEE (reference sequence). CDR3 region: CASSLDQGADEQYF. DNA for the CDR3: TGTGCCAGCAGCTTGGATCAGGGGGCGGATGAGCAGTACTTC.

The chain couples TRBV9 to TRBJ1-3; no definite D call. The CDR3 runs 12 residues. Trimming stripped 1 base from V and 4 bases from J, with 3 bases between. Germline CDR1 and CDR2: SGDLS and YYNGEE. CDR3 region: CASSVSGNTIYF. CDR3 nucleotide sequence: TGTGCCAGCAGCGTATCGGGAAACACCATATATTTT.

The rearrangement uses TRBV30 and TRBJ2-3; no definite D call. Trimming took off 0 bases at V and 2 bases at J, with 12 bases between the two ends. Looked up from germline, CDR1 is GTSNPN and CDR2 is SVGIG (reference sequence). The CDR3 has 15 residues. The CDR3 loop is CAWSVRGRSTDTQYF. DNA of the CDR3: TGTGCCTGGAGTGTTCGTGGCCGATCCACAGATACGCAGTATTTT.

The J gene is TRBJ2-7, the V gene TRBV7-9; D is unclear. Trimming removed 1 base from V and 7 bases from J, with 8 bases in between. The CDR3 sequence is 12 residues long. Germline lookup yields CDR1 SEHNR and CDR2 FQNEAQ (reference sequence). CDR3 in amino acids: CASSLVPGEQYF. CDR3 coding DNA: TGTGCCAGCAGCTTAGTCCCCGGAGAGCAGTACTTC.